These 5 T cell receptor beta chains share one sample of origin, sequenced in a study of cytomegalovirus exposure and HLA in healthy donors. Vbeta (60) and Jbeta (13) primers were used in the PCR. The repertoire was sequenced with immunoSEQ multiplex PCR; TCRdb's copy has only in-frame clones and lacks some. The data hold about 100,000 clones, with around 9.1% observed a single time. What was sequenced was PBMCs. The receptor source for this set is a man in his forties in good health and CMV-seropositive.

This chain uses TRBV7-9 with TRBJ2-1; 8 bases agree with TRBD2. V lost 5 bases and J lost 7; bases outside the gene matches: 10. This CDR3 has 15 residues. Germline CDR1 is SEHNR and CDR2 is FQNEAQ (reference sequence). CDR3 sequence reads: CASSPGGTGWNEQFF. As DNA, the CDR3 is TGTGCCAGCAGCCCGGGGGGGACGGGGTGGAATGAGCAGTTCTTC.

The chain employs TRBV7-3 and TRBJ2-7, with 8 bases matching TRBD1. The junction had 3 bases not matched to a gene; V was cut back by 5 bases and J by 3 bases. Germline V gene lookup returns CDR1 SGHTA and CDR2 FQGTGA. There are 13 residues in the CDR3. The CDR3, as DNA: TGTGCCAGCAGCCAAGGGACAGGCTACGAGCAGTACTTC. Amino acid sequence: CASSQGTGYEQYF.

A note on this clone: One end of the junction is discordant with germline, which a read error may explain. V and J are TRBV20-1 and TRBJ1-3; D is possibly TRBD1 (6 bases). This CDR3 has 11 residues. Germline loops: CDR1 DFQATT, CDR2 SNEGSKA (reference sequence). The CDR3 bases are TGCAGTGCTAGAGCCACTGACAGGCAGGTGTTT. It encodes CSARATDRQVF.

The CDR3 loop reads CASSLGRRLAGEETQYF. Written as DNA, the CDR3 is TGTGCCAGCAGCTTAGGGCGCCGACTAGCGGGAGAAGAGACCCAGTACTTC. The rearrangement joins TRBV7-8 to TRBJ2-5; 12 bases agree with TRBD2. This CDR3 has 17 residues. Germline trimming cut 1 base from V and 3 bases from J; bases unmatched to any gene: 6. Germline lookup yields CDR1 SGHVS and CDR2 FQNEAQ.

The chain recombines TRBV7-9 with TRBJ1-5, with a possible D match to TRBD1 (6 bases). Germline V gene lookup returns CDR1 SEHNR and CDR2 FQNEAQ (reference sequence). CDR3 length: 15 amino acids. V was trimmed by 5 bases and J by 3 bases, leaving 14 bases between them. CDR3 sequence: CASSRRGDNNQPQHF. For the CDR3, the DNA is TGTGCCAGCAGCCGCAGGGGAGACAACAATCAGCCCCAGCATTTT.